A single sample gave rise to the 32 T cell receptor beta chains below, sequenced in a study of T-cell memory formation after mild COVID-19. TCRdb used MiXCR to reprocess the 5' RACE reads, holding one entry per CDR3 protein. This sample has just over 300,000 distinct CDR3 sequences, with around 19% found just once. The sample consisted of PBMCs or a T cell subset sorted from them (not recorded which). The receptors stem from a man aged 18 to 30 who had mild COVID-19 (a few samples of this study predate the infection). Cell type and time point are not known.

The rearrangement links TRBV3-1 to TRBJ2-2; weak D call: TRBD2 (5 bases). Per germline, CDR1 LGHDT and CDR2 YNNKEL (reference sequence). V lost 6 bases and J 0 bases, leaving 11 bases between the germline ends. The CDR3 length is 15 residues. The CDR3, as DNA: TGTGCCAGCAGAGCGCCACTAGCGAACACCGGGGAGCTGTTTTTT. It encodes CASRAPLANTGELFF.

This clonotype occurred a few times. The CDR3 region has the DNA TGTGCCAGCAGCCAAGCGGGCGGGAGAGGGAGGCAGTTCTTC. Translated: CASSQAGGRGRQFF. The V gene is TRBV3-1, the J gene TRBJ2-1, with 7 positions matching TRBD2. Germline values: CDR1 LGHDT, CDR2 YNNKEL (reference sequence). V was clipped by 1 base and J by 12 bases; unmatched bases: 9. The CDR3 covers 14 residues.

V usage is TRBV7-9 and J usage is TRBJ2-7; 9 bases are a match to TRBD1. V lost 5 bases to trimming and J lost 5 bases; unmatched junction nucleotides: 7. The CDR3 is made up of 14 amino acids. Germline CDR1 is SEHNR and CDR2 is FQNEAQ (reference sequence). The CDR3: CASSIQGASDEQYV. CDR3 DNA: TGTGCCAGCAGCATACAGGGGGCAAGTGACGAGCAGTACGTC.

J is TRBJ1-5 and V is TRBV6-5; no clear D gene. In germline, CDR1 is MNHEY, CDR2 SVGAGI. V lost 4 bases to trimming and J lost 0 bases, with 13 bases between them. The CDR3 is 16 amino acids. The CDR3: CASSSLEGLSNQPQHF. The CDR3 DNA sequence: TGTGCCAGCAGTTCCCTGGAAGGACTTAGCAATCAGCCCCAGCATTTT.

The chain combines TRBV28 with TRBJ2-1, with D perhaps matching TRBD2 (7 bases). There are 15 residues in the CDR3. Germline V lookup: CDR1 MDHEN, CDR2 SYDVKM. Trimming removed 6 bases at V and 7 bases at J, with 19 bases between. The CDR3 DNA follows: TGTGCCAGCAGGGGAGGGGGACCCCCATCTAATGAGCAGTTCTTC. Its protein product is CASRGGGPPSNEQFF.

This clonotype came up a few times. The chain combines TRBV5-1 with TRBJ2-6, with 7 bases fitting TRBD1. The CDR3 runs to 17 residues. CDR1 and CDR2 (germline): SGHRS, YFSETQ. Losses at the gene ends were 4 bases for V and 2 bases for J; bases not matched to a gene: 9. CDR3 coding DNA: TGCGCCAGCAGCCCCTGGGGCGACAGGGCTGGGGCCAACGTCCTGACTTTC. It encodes CASSPWGDRAGANVLTF.

This clonotype appeared a few times. The chain combines TRBV7-9 with TRBJ2-2; D uncertain. The CDR3 runs 15 residues. V lost 2 bases and J lost 3, with 10 bases in between. Germline-derived CDR1 and CDR2 are SEHNR and FQNEAQ (reference sequence). Here the CDR3 reads CASSLNLEHTGELFF. CDR3 coding DNA: TGTGCCAGCAGCTTAAATTTGGAGCACACCGGGGAGCTGTTTTTT.

V gene TRBV15 combines with J gene TRBJ1-5; TRBD1 aligns across 7 bases. Germline V gene data show CDR1 as LNHNV and CDR2 as YYDKDF (reference sequence). The CDR3 spans 15 residues. J was trimmed by 5 bases and V by 0 bases; bases with no gene match: 4. CDR3 bases: TGTGCCACCAGCAGAGATAGGGGGCTTCATCAGCCCCAGCATTTT. It is translated as CATSRDRGLHQPQHF.

The table lists this clonotype with a count of one. This rearrangement joins TRBV7-8 to TRBJ2-2; weak D call: TRBD2 (5 bases). From germline, CDR1 is SGHVS and CDR2 FQNEAQ. The length of the CDR3 is 16 residues. Trimming removed 1 base at V and 4 bases at J, with 13 bases between. Here the CDR3 DNA reads TGTGCCAGCAGCTTAGGGGCGACACGGGGCACCGGGGAGCTGTTTTTT. Translated: CASSLGATRGTGELFF. Supplemented by reference TRBV7-8 and TRBJ2-2, the full variable domain reads GAGVSQSPRYKVAKRGQDVALRCDPISGHVSLFWYQQALGQGPEFLTYFQNEAQLDKSGLPSDRFFAERPEGSVSTLKIQRTQQEDSAVYLCASSLGATRGTGELFFGEGSRLTVL.

In this sample, this clonotype turned up a few times. The chain links TRBV7-2 to TRBJ2-7; the D is unclear. The CDR3 spans 13 residues. CDR1 is SGHTA and CDR2 is FQGNSA in the germline V gene. V dropped 0 bases and J dropped 1 base, with 4 bases sitting between them. In DNA, the CDR3 is TGTGCCAGCAGCTTAGCAAGATCCTACGAGCAGTACGTC. This codes for CASSLARSYEQYV.

This clonotype occurred a few times. This chain connects TRBV2 to TRBJ1-5, with a possible D match to TRBD1 (6 bases). CDR1 and CDR2 (germline): SNHLY, FYNNEI. The V and J ends lost 3 bases and 1 base respectively, with 7 bases between them. The CDR3 runs 14 residues. CDR3 DNA sequence: TGTGCCAGCAGTGACAGGGGAAGCAATCAGCCCCAGCATTTT. Its translation: CASSDRGSNQPQHF.

This clonotype was recorded a few times. V is TRBV6-2 or TRBV6-3 and J is TRBJ2-7; D is unresolved. V was cut by 2 bases and J by 3 bases, with 8 bases left in between. Germline CDR1 is MNHEY and CDR2 is SVGEGT. The CDR3 has 13 residues. The CDR3 bases are TGTGCCAGCAGTTACGGGCAGAGCTACGAGCAGTACGTC. It codes for CASSYGQSYEQYV.

The V gene is TRBV7-2, the J gene TRBJ1-1; TRBD1 matches 7 bases. The CDR3 length is 20 residues. Germline V gene lookup returns CDR1 SGHTA and CDR2 FQGNSA. Trimming took 3 bases from V and 2 from J; bases not matched to a gene: 21. The CDR3 sequence is CASSFFFWNYPGQNNTEAFF. The CDR3 DNA follows: TGTGCCAGCAGCTTCTTTTTTTGGAATTATCCGGGACAGAATAACACTGAAGCTTTCTTT. Together with reference TRBV7-2 and TRBJ1-1, the CDR3 gives the full variable domain: GAGVSQSPSNKVTEKGKDVELRCDPISGHTALYWYRQSLGQGLEFLIYFQGNSAPDKSGLPSDRFSAERTGGSVSTLTIQRTQQEDSAVYLCASSFFFWNYPGQNNTEAFFGQGTRLTVV.

The CDR3 sequence is CASSQGPGNPGELFF. The DNA of the CDR3 is TGCGCCAGCAGCCAAGGTCCGGGTAACCCCGGGGAGCTGTTTTTT. This chain joins TRBV4-3 and TRBJ2-2; D gene unclear. CDR1 is LGHNA, CDR2 YSLEER, per germline. V was pared by 1 base and J by 6 bases, with 12 bases between. CDR3 length: 15 amino acids.

V and J are TRBV28 and TRBJ2-2; D is ambiguous. V was cut by 9 bases and J by 8 bases, with 10 bases left in between. The CDR3 consists of 11 residues. CDR1 is MDHEN and CDR2 is SYDVKM in the germline V gene. CDR3 in DNA: TGTGCCAGTACCCATTCTGGGGAGCTGTTTTTT. Translating gives CASTHSGELFF.

The chain recombines TRBV5-1 with TRBJ1-6; D possibly corresponds to TRBD1 (5 bases). The CDR3 is 16 residues long. The V and J ends lost 0 bases and 9 bases respectively, with 16 bases between them. The germline gives CDR1 SGHRS, CDR2 YFSETQ. Here the CDR3 DNA reads TGCGCCAGCAGCTTGGGGCCCCAGGATGGGGGTTCACCCCTCCACTTT. Its protein is CASSLGPQDGGSPLHF.

This clonotype has ten or more counts. The rearrangement links TRBV6-5 to TRBJ2-2, with 15 bases matching TRBD2. Per germline, CDR1 MNHEY and CDR2 SVGAGI. This CDR3 is 19 amino acids long. Trimming took 6 bases from V and 6 from J; bases not matched to a gene: 14. CDR3 sequence reads: CASRGGLAGGPYMAGELFF. Written as DNA, the CDR3 is TGTGCCAGCAGAGGCGGACTAGCGGGGGGGCCGTATATGGCCGGGGAGCTGTTTTTT.

This chain connects TRBV6-1 to TRBJ1-1; a possible D gene is TRBD1 (5 bases). V lost 0 bases and J lost 4, with 15 bases in between. CDR3 length equals 16 residues. Germline assignment: CDR1 MNHNS and CDR2 SASEGT. CDR3 amino acids: CASSEALGPFSTEAFF. CDR3 in DNA: TGTGCCAGCAGTGAAGCCCTGGGACCGTTCTCCACTGAAGCTTTCTTT.

This clonotype was counted between two and nine times. The genes are TRBV7-3 and TRBJ1-3, with D maybe TRBD1 (5 bases). The germline CDR1 and CDR2 sequences are SGHTA and FQGTGA. The CDR3 is 15 residues long. V was cut by 0 bases and J by 2 bases, with 8 bases left in between. The CDR3 coding sequence is TGTGCCAGCAGCTTAACGGGGGGGGCTGGAAACACCATATATTTT. This codes for CASSLTGGAGNTIYF.

Only a few counts were recorded for this clonotype. V gene TRBV18 combines with J gene TRBJ1-6, with 7 nucleotides matching TRBD1. The length of the CDR3 is 15 residues. Trimming cost V 4 bases and J 7 bases; bases outside gene matches: 7. CDR1 KGHSH and CDR2 LQKENI come from the germline V gene. The CDR3 bases are TGTGCCAGCTCACTACAAGGGGGCGCGAATTCACCCCTCCACTTT. Encoded protein: CASSLQGGANSPLHF.

This chain joins TRBV2 and TRBJ2-7, with 7 bases fitting TRBD1. In germline, CDR1 is SNHLY, CDR2 FYNNEI. With V trimmed by 7 bases and J by 1 base, 7 bases remained unmatched. This CDR3 contains 14 residues. The CDR3 is CASTIQGLSYEQYF. CDR3 nucleotides: TGTGCCAGCACCATACAGGGGCTTTCCTACGAGCAGTACTTC.

The table lists this clonotype with a few counts. The chain has TRBV5-1 and TRBJ2-5; D assignment may be TRBD1 or TRBD2 (6 bases each). V was pared by 1 base and J by 5 bases, with 18 bases between. The length of the CDR3 is 16 residues. CDR1 and CDR2 from the germline V gene are SGHRS and YFSETQ. The CDR3 DNA is TGCGCCAGCAGCTTGACGACTCAGCGAGGGGGGGAGACCCAGTACTTC. Encoded protein: CASSLTTQRGGETQYF.

This clonotype was recorded a few times. V is TRBV5-8 and J is TRBJ1-1; D call uncertain. The germline V gene encodes CDR1 SGHTS and CDR2 YDEGEE. The CDR3 contains 9 residues. Trimming left V 6 bases short and J 6 bases short, with 3 bases between. The CDR3 protein is CASTSEAFF. CDR3 coding DNA: TGTGCCAGCACCTCTGAAGCTTTCTTT.

This clonotype was counted a few times. This chain joins TRBV7-8 and TRBJ2-2; D may be TRBD1 or TRBD2 (6 bases each). CDR1 is SGHVS and CDR2 is FQNEAQ in the germline V gene. This CDR3 contains 15 residues. The V gene lost 0 bases and the J gene lost 3 bases, with 8 bases spanning the gap. CDR3 sequence: CASSLAGGDTGELFF. DNA for the CDR3: TGTGCCAGCAGCTTAGCGGGGGGCGACACCGGGGAGCTGTTTTTT.

The V and J genes are TRBV7-9 and TRBJ2-1; 8 bases fit TRBD2. The V and J ends lost 6 bases and 2 bases, in that order; junction bases with no gene match: 6. The CDR3 runs 15 residues. CDR1 SEHNR and CDR2 FQNEAQ come from the germline V gene (reference sequence). CDR3 DNA sequence: TGTGCCAGCAGATCCGGGGGGGCCGCCTACAATGAGCAGTTCTTC. Protein product: CASRSGGAAYNEQFF.

In its sample, this clonotype was seen a few times. The chain uses TRBV5-5 and TRBJ2-7; 10 bases fit TRBD1. This CDR3 spans 14 amino acids. Trimming took 4 bases from V and 2 from J; bases not matched to a gene: 3. Germline V gene data show CDR1 as SGHKS and CDR2 as YYEKEE (reference sequence). The CDR3 DNA is TGTGCCAGCAGCCCGGACAGGGGGACCTACGAGCAGTACTTC. Amino acids: CASSPDRGTYEQYF.

The chain couples TRBV12-3 or TRBV12-4 to TRBJ2-2; 8 bases line up with TRBD2. The CDR3 length is 17 residues. J lost 5 bases, V lost 7 bases, and 15 bases had no gene match. Here the CDR3 reads CASTVRAGGWRTGELFF. In DNA form, the CDR3 reads TGTGCCAGCACCGTACGTGCGGGGGGCTGGCGGACCGGGGAGCTGTTTTTT.

The rearrangement uses TRBV29-1 and TRBJ1-1, with D perhaps TRBD1 (6 bases). V lost 4 bases to trimming and J lost 4 bases, with 13 bases between them. The length of the CDR3 is 13 residues. Per the germline V gene, CDR1 is SQVTM and CDR2 is ANQGSEA. The CDR3 region has the DNA TGCAGCGTTGCTTCGGGGGCGATCACTGAAGCTTTCTTT. It yields the protein CSVASGAITEAFF.

The V call is TRBV28, the J call TRBJ2-7; D gene uncertain. The CDR3 is 12 amino acids. Between the trimmed V and J ends, which lost 1 base and 3 bases, there was a span of 4 bases. Per germline, CDR1 MDHEN and CDR2 SYDVKM. The CDR3 is CASSLSSYEQYV. CDR3 nucleotides: TGTGCCAGCAGTTTATCCAGCTACGAGCAGTACGTC.

This clonotype has just a few counts. The chain links TRBV18 to TRBJ2-3, with D perhaps being TRBD1 or TRBD2 (5 bases each). Trimming removed 10 bases from V and 1 base from J, with 15 bases in between. From germline, CDR1 is KGHSH and CDR2 LQKENI. There are 14 residues in the CDR3. The CDR3 region is CATQRDLGTDTQYF. Written as DNA, the CDR3 is TGTGCCACCCAGAGGGACCTGGGCACAGATACGCAGTATTTT.

The chain joins TRBV10-3 to TRBJ2-3; maybe TRBD1 (7 bases). The CDR3 runs to 13 residues. V was clipped by 10 bases and J by 7 bases, with 18 bases between them. Germline CDR1 and CDR2: ENHRY and SYGVKD. The CDR3 loop is CATGGGGQNTQYF. For the CDR3, the DNA is TGTGCCACCGGAGGGGGCGGTCAGAATACGCAGTATTTT.

The DNA for the CDR3 is TGTGCCAGCAGGGGGGGGCGGCAGTTGAACACTGAAGCTTTCTTT. The encoded protein is CASRGGRQLNTEAFF. The V call is TRBV7-9, the J call TRBJ1-1; tentative D call: TRBD1 (6 bases). V was shortened by 6 bases and J by 0 bases, with 14 bases between the two germline ends. The CDR3 totals 15 residues. Germline V lookup: CDR1 SEHNR, CDR2 FQNEAQ (reference sequence). Together with reference TRBV7-9 and TRBJ1-1, the CDR3 gives the full variable domain: DTGVSQNPRHKITKRGQNVTFRCDPISEHNRLYWYRQTLGQGPEFLTYFQNEAQLEKSRLLSDRFSAERPKGSFSTLEIQRTEQGDSAMYLCASRGGRQLNTEAFFGQGTRLTVV.